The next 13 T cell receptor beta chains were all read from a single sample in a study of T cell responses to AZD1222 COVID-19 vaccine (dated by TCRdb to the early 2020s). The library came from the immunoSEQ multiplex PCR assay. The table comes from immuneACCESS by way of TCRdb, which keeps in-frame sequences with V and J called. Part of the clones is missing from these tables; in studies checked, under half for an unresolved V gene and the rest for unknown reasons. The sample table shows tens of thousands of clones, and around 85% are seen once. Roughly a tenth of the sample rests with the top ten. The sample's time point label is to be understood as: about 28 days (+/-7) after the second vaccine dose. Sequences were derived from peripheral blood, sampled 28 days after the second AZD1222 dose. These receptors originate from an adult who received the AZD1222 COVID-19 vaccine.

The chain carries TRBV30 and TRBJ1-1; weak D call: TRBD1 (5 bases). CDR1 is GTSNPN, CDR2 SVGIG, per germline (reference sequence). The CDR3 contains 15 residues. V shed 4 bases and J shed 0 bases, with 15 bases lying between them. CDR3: CAWNPPDRLNTEAFF. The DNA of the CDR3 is TGTGCCTGGAACCCCCCTGACAGATTGAACACTGAAGCTTTCTTT.

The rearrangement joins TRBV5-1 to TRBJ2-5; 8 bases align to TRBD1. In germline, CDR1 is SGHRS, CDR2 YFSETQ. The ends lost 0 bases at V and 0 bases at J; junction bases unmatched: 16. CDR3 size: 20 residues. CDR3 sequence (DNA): TGCGCCAGCAGCTTGGACGGGGATTACTTAGGACAGGGACACCAAGAGACCCAGTACTTC. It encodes CASSLDGDYLGQGHQETQYF.

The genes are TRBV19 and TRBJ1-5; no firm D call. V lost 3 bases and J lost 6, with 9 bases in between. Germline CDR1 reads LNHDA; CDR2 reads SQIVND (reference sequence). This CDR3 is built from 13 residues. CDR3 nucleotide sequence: TGTGCCAGTAGTATTAGTCCCGCTCAGCCCCAGCATTTT. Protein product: CASSISPAQPQHF.

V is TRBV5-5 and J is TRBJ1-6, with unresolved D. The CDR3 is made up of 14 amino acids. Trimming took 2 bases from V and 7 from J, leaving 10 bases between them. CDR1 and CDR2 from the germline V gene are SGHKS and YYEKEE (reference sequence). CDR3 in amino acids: CASSFFEGNSPLHF. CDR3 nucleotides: TGTGCCAGCAGCTTTTTCGAGGGAAATTCACCCCTCCACTTT.

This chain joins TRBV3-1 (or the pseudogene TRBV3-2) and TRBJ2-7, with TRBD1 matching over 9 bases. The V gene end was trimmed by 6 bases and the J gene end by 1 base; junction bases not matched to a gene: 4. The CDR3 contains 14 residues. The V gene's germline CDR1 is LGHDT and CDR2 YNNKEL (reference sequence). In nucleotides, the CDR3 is TGTGCCAGCAGACGAGACAGGGGGTCCTACGAGCAGTACTTC. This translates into CASRRDRGSYEQYF.

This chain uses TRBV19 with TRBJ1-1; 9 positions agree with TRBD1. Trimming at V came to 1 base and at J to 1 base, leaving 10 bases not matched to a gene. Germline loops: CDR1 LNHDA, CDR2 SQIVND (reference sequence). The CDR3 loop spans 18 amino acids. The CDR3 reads CASSIVAPGQGWNTEAFF. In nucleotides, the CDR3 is TGTGCCAGTAGTATAGTTGCGCCCGGACAGGGGTGGAACACTGAAGCTTTCTTT.

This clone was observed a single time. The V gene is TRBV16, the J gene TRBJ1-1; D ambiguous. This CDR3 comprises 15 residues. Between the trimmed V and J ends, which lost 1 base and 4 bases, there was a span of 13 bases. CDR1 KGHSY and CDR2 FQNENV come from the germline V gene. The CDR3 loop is CASSQFQQRSTEAFF. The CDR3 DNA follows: TGTGCCAGCAGCCAATTTCAGCAGAGGTCCACTGAAGCTTTCTTT.

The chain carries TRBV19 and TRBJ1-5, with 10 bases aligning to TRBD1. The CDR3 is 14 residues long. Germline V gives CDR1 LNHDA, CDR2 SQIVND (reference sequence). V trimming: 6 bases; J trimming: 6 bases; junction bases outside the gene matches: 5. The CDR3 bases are TGTGCCAGTAGGGGACAGGGGTATGGTCAGCCCCAGCATTTT. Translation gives CASRGQGYGQPQHF.

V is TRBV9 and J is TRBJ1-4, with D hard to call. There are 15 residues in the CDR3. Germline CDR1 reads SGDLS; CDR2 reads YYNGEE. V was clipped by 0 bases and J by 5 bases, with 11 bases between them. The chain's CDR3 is CASSVGGRRNEKLFF. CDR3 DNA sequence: TGTGCCAGCAGCGTAGGAGGCAGGAGGAATGAAAAACTGTTTTTT.

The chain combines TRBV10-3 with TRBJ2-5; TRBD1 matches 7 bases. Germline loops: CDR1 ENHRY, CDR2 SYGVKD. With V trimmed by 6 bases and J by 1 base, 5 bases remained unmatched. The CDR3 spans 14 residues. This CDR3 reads CAIRENRGQETQYF. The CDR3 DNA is TGTGCCATCAGGGAGAACAGGGGCCAAGAGACCCAGTACTTC.

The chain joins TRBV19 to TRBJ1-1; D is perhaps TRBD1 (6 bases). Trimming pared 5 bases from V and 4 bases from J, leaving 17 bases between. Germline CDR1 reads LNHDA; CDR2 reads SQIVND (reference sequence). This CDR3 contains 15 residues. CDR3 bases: TGTGCCAGTAGTGAGGGGGGCCAGCTTCGCACTGAAGCTTTCTTT. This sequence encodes CASSEGGQLRTEAFF.

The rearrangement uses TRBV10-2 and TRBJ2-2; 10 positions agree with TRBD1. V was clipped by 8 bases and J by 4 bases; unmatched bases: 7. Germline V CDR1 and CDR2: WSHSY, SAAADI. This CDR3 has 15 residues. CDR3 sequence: CASGRQGAITGELFF. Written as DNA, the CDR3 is TGCGCCAGCGGGAGACAGGGGGCTATCACCGGGGAGCTGTTTTTT.

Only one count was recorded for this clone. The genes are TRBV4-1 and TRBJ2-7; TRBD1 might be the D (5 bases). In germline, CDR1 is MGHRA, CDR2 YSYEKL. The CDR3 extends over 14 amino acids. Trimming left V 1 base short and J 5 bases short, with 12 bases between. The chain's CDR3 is CASSQGDSMNEQYF. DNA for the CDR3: TGCGCCAGCAGCCAAGGTGACAGCATGAACGAGCAGTACTTC.